These T cell receptor beta chains were read from a single sample in a study of blood T cells in healthy people across ages. One entry per CDR3 protein, called by TCRdb with MiXCR from the 5' RACE reads. The sample has about a million distinct CDR3 sequences; roughly 47% are singletons. Sequences were obtained from blood. The receptor source for this set is a woman aged 60-75 years in good health. CDR3s include the opening cysteine and the closing phenylalanine or tryptophan. Fields, in order: V gene, J gene, D gene, clone size, CDR3 DNA, CDR3 protein. A D gene is named only where the DNA matches it firmly. Size is stated for part of the rows, as once, few or many counts, or as a class when the clone is expanded.

>TRBV5-5|TRBJ2-7|.|.
TGTGCCAGCAACCTTATGGGCCCCAGCTCCTACGAGCAGTACTTC
CASNLMGPSSYEQYF
>TRBV20-1|TRBJ2-7|TRBD2|.
TGCAGTGCTAGAGGACCCGGGACTAGCAGCTCCTACGAGCAGTACTTC
CSARGPGTSSSYEQYF
>TRBV13|TRBJ2-7|.|.
TGTGCCAGCAGCCGGGATGATGGCGGGACCAGCGAGCAGTACTTC
CASSRDDGGTSEQYF
>TRBV7-2|TRBJ2-7|TRBD2|many
TGTGCCAGCAGCTTAGTCGGGACTAGCTCCTACGAGCAGTACTTC
CASSLVGTSSYEQYF
>TRBV29-1|TRBJ1-5|.|.
TGCAGCGTTGGTCCAGAAGGGAGCAAGCAGCCCCAGCATTTT
CSVGPEGSKQPQHF
>TRBV27|TRBJ1-2|.|.
TGTGCCAGCAGGCGGGGAGGGATCGATGGCTACACCTTC
CASRRGGIDGYTF
>TRBV18|TRBJ1-1|.|.
TGTGCCAGCTCACCGGGGAGGGCGGAAACTGAAGCTTTCTTT
CASSPGRAETEAFF
>TRBV30|TRBJ2-7|TRBD1|.
TGTGCCTGGCAACCGGGACAGTCCTCCTACGAGCAGTACTTC
CAWQPGQSSYEQYF
>TRBV20-1|TRBJ1-2|.|few
TGCAGTGCTAGACCTAACAGCTATGGCTACACCTTC
CSARPNSYGYTF
>TRBV27|TRBJ2-1|TRBD2|.
TGTGCCAGCAGTCCGACTAGCGGGAGTACCAATGAGCAGTTCTTC
CASSPTSGSTNEQFF
>TRBV6-1|TRBJ2-3|.|.
TGTGCCAGCACCAGCAGCAGGGGCGGGAGTCTCGATACGCAGTATTTT
CASTSSRGGSLDTQYF
>TRBV18|TRBJ2-3|TRBD2|.
TGTGCCAGCTCACCACGCCTAGCGGACACAGATACGCAGTATTTT
CASSPRLADTDTQYF
>TRBV10-3|TRBJ2-5|.|.
TGTGCCATCAGTGAACCGGGACTCGCAGGGGAGACCCAGTACTTC
CAISEPGLAGETQYF
>TRBV12-3/TRBV12-4|TRBJ2-1|.|few
TGTGCCAGCAGTTTTTCCCCCATCTCTAGCTCCTACAATGAGCAGTTCTTC
CASSFSPISSSYNEQFF
>TRBV7-2|TRBJ2-1|.|.
TGTGCCAGCAAGCGTCCTCAGGGGAATGAGCAGTTCTTC
CASKRPQGNEQFF
>TRBV20-1|TRBJ2-3|.|.
TGCAGTGCGAGAGGGGGACGGGGAGATACGCAGTATTTT
CSARGGRGDTQYF
>TRBV7-9|TRBJ2-7|TRBD1|.
TGTGCCAGCAGGACCGCGGACAGGGTCAGCGAGCAGTACTTC
CASRTADRVSEQYF
>TRBV2|TRBJ2-7|.|few
TGTGCCAGCATGTTTCGGGGGGCATTGGACGAGCAGTACTTC
CASMFRGALDEQYF
>TRBV29-1|TRBJ2-2|.|.
TGCAGCGTTAGAGGGGGAACCGGGGAGCTGTTTTTT
CSVRGGTGELFF
>TRBV11-2|TRBJ1-4|.|.
TGTGCCAGCACCACAGGCGCGTTGGGGAATGAAAAACTGTTTTTT
CASTTGALGNEKLFF